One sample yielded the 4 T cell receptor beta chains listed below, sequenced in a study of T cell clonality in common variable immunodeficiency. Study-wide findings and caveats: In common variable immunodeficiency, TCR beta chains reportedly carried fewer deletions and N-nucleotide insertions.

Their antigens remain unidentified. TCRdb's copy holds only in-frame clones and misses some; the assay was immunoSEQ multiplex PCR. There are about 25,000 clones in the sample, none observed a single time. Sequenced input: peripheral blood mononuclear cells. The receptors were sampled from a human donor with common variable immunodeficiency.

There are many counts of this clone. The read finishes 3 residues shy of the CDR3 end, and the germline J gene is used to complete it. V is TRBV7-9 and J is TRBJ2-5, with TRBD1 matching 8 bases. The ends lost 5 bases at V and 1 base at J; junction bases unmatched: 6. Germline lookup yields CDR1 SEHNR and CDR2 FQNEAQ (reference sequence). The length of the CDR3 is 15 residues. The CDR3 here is CASSVGTGVQETQYF. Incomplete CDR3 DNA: TGTGCCAGCAGCGTCGGGACAGGTGTCCAAGAGACC.

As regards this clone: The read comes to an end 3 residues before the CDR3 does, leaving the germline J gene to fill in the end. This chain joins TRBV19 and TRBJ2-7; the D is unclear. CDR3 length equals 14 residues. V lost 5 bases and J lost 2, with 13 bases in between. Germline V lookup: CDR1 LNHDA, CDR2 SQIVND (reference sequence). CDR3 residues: CASSLGPRTYEQYF. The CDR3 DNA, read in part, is TGTGCCAGTAGTTTGGGCCCCAGGACCTACGAG. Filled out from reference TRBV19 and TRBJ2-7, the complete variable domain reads DGGITQSPKYLFRKEGQNVTLSCEQNLNHDAMYWYRQDPGQGLRLIYYSQIVNDFQKGDIAEGYSVSREKKESFPLTVTSAQKNPTAFYLCASSLGPRTYEQYFGPGTRLTVT.

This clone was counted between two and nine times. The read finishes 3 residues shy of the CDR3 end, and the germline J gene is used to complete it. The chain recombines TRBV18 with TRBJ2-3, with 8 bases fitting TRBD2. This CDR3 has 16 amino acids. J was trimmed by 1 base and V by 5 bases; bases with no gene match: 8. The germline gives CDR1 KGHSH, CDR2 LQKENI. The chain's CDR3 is CASSSSAGGGTDTQYF. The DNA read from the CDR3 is TGTGCCAGCTCATCTAGTGCGGGAGGAGGCACAGATACG.

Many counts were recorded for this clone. The CDR3 sequence: CSARGLAGERGYNEQFF. The CDR3 DNA, read in part, is TGCAGTGCTAGGGGTCTAGCGGGAGAAAGGGGCTACAATGAG. The chain recombines TRBV20-1 with TRBJ2-1, with 10 bases identical to TRBD2. The CDR3 goes on 3 residues after the read ends, and that part is filled in from the germline J gene. Losses at the gene ends were 3 bases for V and 3 bases for J; bases not matched to a gene: 11. Germline V gene lookup returns CDR1 DFQATT and CDR2 SNEGSKA (reference sequence). The CDR3 extends over 17 amino acids.